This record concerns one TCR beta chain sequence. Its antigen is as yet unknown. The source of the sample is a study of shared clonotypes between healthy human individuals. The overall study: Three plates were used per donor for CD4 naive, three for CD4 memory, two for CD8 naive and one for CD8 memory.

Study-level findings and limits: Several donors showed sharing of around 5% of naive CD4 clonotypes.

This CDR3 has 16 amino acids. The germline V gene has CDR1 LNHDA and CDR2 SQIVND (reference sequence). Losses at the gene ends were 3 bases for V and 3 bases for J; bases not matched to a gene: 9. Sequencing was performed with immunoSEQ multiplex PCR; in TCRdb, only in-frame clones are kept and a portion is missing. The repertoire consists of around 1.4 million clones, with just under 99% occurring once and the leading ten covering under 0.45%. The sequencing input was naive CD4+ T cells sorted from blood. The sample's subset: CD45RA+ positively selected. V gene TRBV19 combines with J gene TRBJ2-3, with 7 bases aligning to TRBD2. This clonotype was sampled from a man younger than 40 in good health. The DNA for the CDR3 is TGTGCCAGTAGTATTGATAGCGGGTTAGGGACAGATACGCAGTATTTT. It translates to CASSIDSGLGTDTQYF.